A selection of T cell receptor beta chains follows, all from one sample in a study of blood T cells in healthy people across ages. TCRdb re-derived calls from the 5' RACE reads in MiXCR, one entry per CDR3 protein. The sample consists of 710,000 or so distinct CDR3 sequences, 20% to 25% of them appearing once. Sequenced: blood. These receptors all stem from a man aged 65 to 85 in good health. Both conserved end residues are part of each CDR3. Each record gives: V gene, CDR3 protein.

>TRBV28
CASPSGDTQYF
>TRBV4-3
CASSQDIKAYNEQFF
>TRBV12-3/TRBV12-4
CASSLAGLETDTQYF
>TRBV14
CAPQRVSNTEAFF
>TRBV5-1
CASSLLGGRDYGYTF
>TRBV3-1
CASSQDTSGRMTQYF
>TRBV11-2
CASSLDSTSGETQYF
>TRBV4-1
CASSQESGIAGGSSTDTQYF
>TRBV6-6
CASSYGEGLEKLFF
>TRBV12-3/TRBV12-4
CASSLGQARELFF
>TRBV5-6
CASNPRRGGQETQYF
>TRBV5-8
CASSLRQGYSNQPQHF
>TRBV12-3/TRBV12-4
CASSFARDSDTQYF
>TRBV12-3/TRBV12-4
CASSPGTSGRVGPDTQYF
>TRBV7-2
CASSLKRGIEAFF